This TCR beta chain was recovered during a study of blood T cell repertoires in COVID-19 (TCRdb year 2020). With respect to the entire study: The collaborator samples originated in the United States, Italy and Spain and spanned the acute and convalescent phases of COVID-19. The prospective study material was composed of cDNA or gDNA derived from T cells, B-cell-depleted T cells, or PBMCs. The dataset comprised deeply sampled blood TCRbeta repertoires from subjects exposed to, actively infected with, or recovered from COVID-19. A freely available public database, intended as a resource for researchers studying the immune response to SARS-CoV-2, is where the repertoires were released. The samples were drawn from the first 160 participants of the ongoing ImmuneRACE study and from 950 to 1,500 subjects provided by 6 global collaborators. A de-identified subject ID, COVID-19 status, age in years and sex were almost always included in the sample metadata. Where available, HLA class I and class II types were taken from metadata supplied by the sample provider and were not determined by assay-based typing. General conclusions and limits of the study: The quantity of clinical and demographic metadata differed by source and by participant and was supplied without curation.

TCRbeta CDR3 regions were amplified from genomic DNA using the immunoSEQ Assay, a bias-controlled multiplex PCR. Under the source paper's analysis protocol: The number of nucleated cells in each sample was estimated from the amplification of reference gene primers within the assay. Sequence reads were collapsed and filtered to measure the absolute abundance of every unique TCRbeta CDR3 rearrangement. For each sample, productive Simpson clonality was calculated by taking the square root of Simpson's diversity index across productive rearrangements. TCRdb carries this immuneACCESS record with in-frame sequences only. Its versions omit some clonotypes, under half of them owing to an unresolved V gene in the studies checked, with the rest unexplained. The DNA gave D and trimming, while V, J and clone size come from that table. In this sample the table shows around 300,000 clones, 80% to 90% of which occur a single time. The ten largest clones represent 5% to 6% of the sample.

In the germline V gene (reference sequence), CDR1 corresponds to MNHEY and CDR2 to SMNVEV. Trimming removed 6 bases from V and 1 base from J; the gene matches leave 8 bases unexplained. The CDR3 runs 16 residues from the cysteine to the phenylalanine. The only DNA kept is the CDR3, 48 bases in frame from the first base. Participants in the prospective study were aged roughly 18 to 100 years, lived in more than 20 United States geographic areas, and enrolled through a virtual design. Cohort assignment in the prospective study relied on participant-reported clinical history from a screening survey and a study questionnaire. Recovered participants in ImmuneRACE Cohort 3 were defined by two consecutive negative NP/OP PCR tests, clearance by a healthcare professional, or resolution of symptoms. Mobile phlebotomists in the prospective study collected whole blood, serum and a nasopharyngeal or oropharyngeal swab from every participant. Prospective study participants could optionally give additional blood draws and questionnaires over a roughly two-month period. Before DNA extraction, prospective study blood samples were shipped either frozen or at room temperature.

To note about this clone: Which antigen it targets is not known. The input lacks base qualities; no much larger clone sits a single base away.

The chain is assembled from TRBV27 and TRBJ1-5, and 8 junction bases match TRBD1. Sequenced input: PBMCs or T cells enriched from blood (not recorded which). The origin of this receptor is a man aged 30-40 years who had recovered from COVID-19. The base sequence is TGTGCCAGCAGGACCCTCAGACAGGGGAGCAATCAGCCCCAGCATTTT. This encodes CASRTLRQGSNQPQHF.